This T cell receptor (beta chain) appears in the sequencing data of a study of early T cells in non-severe SARS-CoV-2 infection (TCRdb year 2021). With respect to the entire study: TCR sequencing used bulk RNA from unsorted whole blood, so alpha and beta chains could not be paired. Overall study results and their limits: VDJdb matching was skewed toward anti-spike CD8 responses and likely underestimated virus-specific expansions, missing private and CD4 specificities.

Libraries came from 5' RACE. The sequencer was a NextSeq 500. Unique molecular identifiers were attached to individual cDNA molecules in the TCR library protocol so that sequencing error and PCR bias could be corrected. Both TCR alpha and beta chains were sequenced, and tight co-correlation was observed between alpha and beta sequence abundances in each sample. The authors' analysis ran thus. Decombinator V4 was used to annotate the V gene, J gene and CDR3 of the TCR sequences. Expanded TCRs were defined as changing significantly between any two time points under a Poisson model with p below 0.0001. TCR abundances were normalised to the total number of TCRs sequenced per sample and expressed as counts per million. TRAV1-2 paired with TRAJ12, TRAJ20 or TRAJ33 defined MAIT TCRs, while TRAV10 paired with TRAJ18 defined iNKT TCRs. VDJdb, accessed 1 November 2021, was searched for CMV, EBV and SARS-CoV-2 annotated TCRs, excluding TCRs annotated for multiple antigens. TCRdb trimmed the raw reads at Q25, called clones with MiXCR and kept productive beta chains. Each entry merges the rows of one CDR3 protein and shows their most common DNA and genes. The V and J calls shown here were made by TCRdb, not taken from the authors' results. The sample table contains fewer than 95,000 distinct CDR3 sequences; only one count was recorded for approximately 16% of them. Clones ranked in the top ten supply 5% to 5.5% of the sample.

This clonotype has a count of ten or more. The antigen it recognizes is unknown. The input lacks base qualities; no much larger clone sits a single base away. There are 15 amino acids in the CDR3, from cysteine to phenylalanine inclusive. The only DNA kept is the CDR3, 45 bases in frame from the first base. Unmatched junction bases come to 3, with V trimmed by 5 bases and J by 0 bases. Based on the germline V gene, the CDR1 and CDR2 sequences are MNHNS and SASEGT. The study was a case-control design nested within a healthcare worker cohort in London, UK, with weekly nasopharyngeal swab PCR tests and blood sampling. Healthcare workers were enrolled in the week of the UK lockdown, from 23 to 31 March 2020, and were followed every week for up to roughly 15 weeks.

The chain couples TRBV6-1 to TRBJ2-3, with 9 central nucleotides matching TRBD1. The sequence was obtained from an adult who was a healthcare worker with PCR-confirmed SARS-CoV-2 infection or an uninfected control (not recorded which). Sequenced here: whole blood, sampled at baseline. Here the CDR3 is given as CASSSGTGSTDTQYF. Read as DNA, the sequence is TGTGCCAGCAGTTCCGGGACAGGGAGCACAGATACGCAGTATTTT.